This T cell receptor (beta chain) was recorded in a study of CD8+CD57+ T cells in acquired aplastic anemia. The template for TCR beta VDJ and CDR3 sequence profiling was genomic DNA. Each CDR3 protein is one row after TCRdb ran MiXCR on the reads. This sample has about 64,000 distinct CDR3 sequences, with about 56% found just once. Germline V gives CDR1 MGHDK, CDR2 SYGVNS. The CDR3 is 13 residues long. V lost 7 bases and J 1 base, leaving 10 bases between the germline ends. This receptor was obtained from a human donor in good health, serving as a control. Sequences were obtained from sorted CD4+, CD8+, or CD8+CD57+ T cells (not recorded which) from PBMCs. The chain recombines TRBV25-1 with TRBJ1-1; no clear D gene. CDR3 region: CASMGRSNTEAFF. In DNA, the CDR3 is TGTGCCAGCATGGGCCGATCGAACACTGAAGCTTTCTTT.